Shown below are 30 T cell receptor beta chains from a single sample sequenced in a study of identical twins. TCRdb reanalysed the 5' RACE reads using MiXCR and keeps one entry per CDR3 protein. The sample gives around 490,000 distinct CDR3 sequences, more than 20% of which show up once; approximately 0.49% is in the top ten. These data were likewise used in another study, on yellow fever vaccine responses in identical twins.

Sequencing used CD4+ T cells sorted from blood. The source of these receptors is a young woman in good health.

The rearrangement links TRBV5-1 to TRBJ2-7; no clear D gene. In germline, CDR1 is SGHRS, CDR2 YFSETQ. The CDR3 has 12 amino acids. Trimming shortened V by 5 bases and J by 0 bases, and 6 bases separated the two germline ends. The chain's CDR3 is CASSVPSYEQYF. The DNA of the CDR3 is TGCGCCAGCAGTGTTCCCTCCTACGAGCAGTACTTC.

This clonotype was seen ten or more times. The chain uses TRBV28 and TRBJ2-6; D is possibly TRBD1 (6 bases). Between the trimmed V and J ends, which lost 8 bases and 1 base, there was a span of 12 bases. CDR1 and CDR2 from the germline V gene are MDHEN and SYDVKM. The CDR3 consists of 15 residues. CDR3 nucleotides: TGTGCCAGCCATACTACAGGGTCTGGGGCCAACGTCCTGACTTTC. Translating gives CASHTTGSGANVLTF.

The V gene is TRBV29-1, the J gene TRBJ1-1; maybe TRBD1 (5 bases). Trimming cost V 4 bases and J 11 bases, with 35 bases left between them. The CDR3 is 18 amino acids. Germline V CDR1 and CDR2: SQVTM, ANQGSEA. CDR3 DNA sequence: TGCAGCGTTGCAGGGTTTGACGGGAGGAGAGAAGGATTGATTAGGGCTTTCTTT. Translated: CSVAGFDGRREGLIRAFF.

This clonotype was found a few times. This chain connects TRBV29-1 to TRBJ1-1; 7 positions match TRBD1. This CDR3 is 15 amino acids long. The V gene's germline CDR1 is SQVTM and CDR2 ANQGSEA. V lost 3 bases and J lost 0; bases outside the gene matches: 7. The CDR3 DNA is TGCAGCGTTGATCACCGACAGGGAATGAACACTGAAGCTTTCTTT. Translating gives CSVDHRQGMNTEAFF. Combining the CDR3 with reference TRBV29-1 and TRBJ1-1 gives the whole variable domain SAVISQKPSRDICQRGTSLTIQCQVDSQVTMMFWYRQQPGQSLTLIATANQGSEATYESGFVIDKFPISRPNLTFSTLTVSNMSPEDSSIYLCSVDHRQGMNTEAFFGQGTRLTVV.

This chain uses TRBV5-6 with TRBJ1-4; 7 nucleotides line up with TRBD1. Germline V CDR1 and CDR2: SGHDT, YYEEEE. The CDR3 runs 13 residues. V shed 4 bases, J shed 8 bases, and the junction held 5 bases outside the gene matches. CDR3 DNA sequence: TGTGCCAGCAGCCGACAGGGAGAGGAAAAACTGTTTTTT. It yields the protein CASSRQGEEKLFF.

This clonotype occurred a few times. This sequence joins TRBV5-1 and TRBJ1-1; tentative D call: TRBD1 (5 bases). Trimming removed 0 bases from V and 5 bases from J, with 11 bases in between. CDR3 length: 14 residues. The V gene's germline CDR1 is SGHRS and CDR2 YFSETQ. The CDR3 protein is CASSLDQGMTEAFF. The CDR3, as DNA: TGCGCCAGCAGCTTGGATCAGGGTATGACTGAAGCTTTCTTT.

The sample holds a few counts of this clonotype. This chain uses TRBV10-3 with TRBJ2-7; the D is unclear. The germline V gene has CDR1 ENHRY and CDR2 SYGVKD. Trimming left V 7 bases short and J 0 bases short, with 7 bases between. The CDR3 sequence is 12 residues long. This chain's CDR3 is CAIMASSYEQYF. The DNA for the CDR3 is TGTGCCATCATGGCCAGCTCCTACGAGCAGTACTTC.

V is TRBV3-1 and J is TRBJ1-2; D gene ambiguous. Trimming cost V 4 bases and J 3 bases, with 12 bases left between them. The germline gives CDR1 LGHDT, CDR2 YNNKEL (reference sequence). This CDR3 spans 14 amino acids. CDR3 amino acids: CASSPDWADYGYTF. DNA for the CDR3: TGTGCCAGCAGCCCTGACTGGGCCGACTATGGCTACACCTTC.

V gene TRBV5-1 combines with J gene TRBJ2-1; tentative D call: TRBD2 (5 bases). Between the trimmed V and J ends, which lost 0 bases and 5 bases, there was a span of 15 bases. Germline V gene lookup returns CDR1 SGHRS and CDR2 YFSETQ. The CDR3 is 16 residues long. This chain's CDR3 is CASSLVGGLTNNEQFF. The CDR3, as DNA: TGCGCCAGCAGCTTGGTCGGAGGACTTACGAACAATGAGCAGTTCTTC.

There are a few counts of this clonotype. The chain uses TRBV4-1 and TRBJ1-2, with 8 bases matching TRBD1. The ends lost 0 bases at V and 4 bases at J; junction bases unmatched: 4. Per the germline V gene, CDR1 is MGHRA and CDR2 is YSYEKL. The CDR3 consists of 15 residues. This CDR3 is CASSQDRQGAYGYTF. CDR3 coding DNA: TGCGCCAGCAGCCAAGATCGGCAGGGGGCCTATGGCTACACCTTC.

This clonotype occurred a few times. The V and J genes are TRBV29-1 and TRBJ2-7, with 9 bases fitting TRBD2. There are 13 residues in the CDR3. The germline V gene has CDR1 SQVTM and CDR2 ANQGSEA. J lost 6 bases, V lost 3 bases, and 6 bases had no gene match. The CDR3 loop is CSVEVAGVTEQYF. In DNA form, the CDR3 reads TGCAGCGTTGAGGTAGCGGGAGTAACCGAGCAGTACTTC.

This clonotype was counted between two and nine times. The rearrangement links TRBV10-3 to TRBJ2-7; TRBD1 aligns across 8 bases. With V trimmed by 8 bases and J by 4 bases, 4 bases remained unmatched. Germline V gene data show CDR1 as ENHRY and CDR2 as SYGVKD. The CDR3 runs to 12 residues. CDR3 sequence (DNA): TGTGCCATCCGGGACAGGCAGTACGAGCAGTACTTC. Translated: CAIRDRQYEQYF.

This clonotype has more than one count but fewer than ten. This chain connects TRBV20-1 to TRBJ2-2, with D possibly being TRBD1 (5 bases). The CDR3 is 13 residues long. Germline assignment: CDR1 DFQATT and CDR2 SNEGSKA (reference sequence). V was clipped by 3 bases and J by 6 bases, with 11 bases between them. The CDR3 loop is CSASLQVPGELFF. CDR3 bases: TGCAGTGCTAGTTTACAGGTTCCCGGGGAGCTGTTTTTT.

This clonotype appeared a few times. The chain employs TRBV12-3 or TRBV12-4 and TRBJ2-2; perhaps TRBD2 as D (5 bases). CDR3 length: 16 amino acids. Trimming took off 5 bases at V and 1 base at J, with 14 bases between the two ends. CDR3: CASSLRGSRNTGELFF. In DNA form, the CDR3 reads TGTGCCAGCAGTCTAAGAGGGAGTAGGAACACCGGGGAGCTGTTTTTT.

This sequence joins TRBV15 and TRBJ2-1; 7 bases align to TRBD1. Germline CDR1 reads LNHNV; CDR2 reads YYDKDF (reference sequence). This CDR3 has 15 residues. With 0 bases clipped from V and 4 bases from J, the junction kept 3 bases outside the gene matches. This chain's CDR3 is CATSRDLTGYNEQFF. CDR3 DNA: TGTGCCACCAGCAGAGACCTGACAGGGTACAATGAGCAGTTCTTC. The full variable domain, in which reference TRBV15 and TRBJ2-1 provide the parts outside the CDR3, is DAMVIQNPRYQVTQFGKPVTLSCSQTLNHNVMYWYQQKSSQAPKLLFHYYDKDFNNEADTPDNFQSRRPNTSFCFLDIRSPGLGDTAMYLCATSRDLTGYNEQFFGPGTRLTVL.

This clonotype was observed a handful of times. V and J are TRBV20-1 and TRBJ2-7; 8 nucleotides align to TRBD2. This CDR3 contains 14 residues. With V trimmed by 6 bases and J by 3 bases, 10 bases remained unmatched. Germline CDR1 DFQATT, CDR2 SNEGSKA (reference sequence). CDR3 DNA: TGCAGTGCCCCACCGGGACTAGGTGGCTACGAGCAGTACTTC. Its translation: CSAPPGLGGYEQYF.

This rearrangement joins TRBV9 to TRBJ2-6; D call uncertain. Germline CDR1 SGDLS, CDR2 YYNGEE. The CDR3 totals 14 residues. V was shortened by 5 bases and J by 3 bases, with 9 bases between the two germline ends. CDR3 in DNA: TGTGCCAGCAGTGACCGAATTGGGGCCAACGTCCTGACTTTC. Translating it yields CASSDRIGANVLTF.

The chain has TRBV6-5 and TRBJ1-1, with a weak D call TRBD1 (5 bases). This CDR3 is 15 amino acids long. V was shortened by 0 bases and J by 5 bases, with 13 bases between the two germline ends. CDR1 is MNHEY and CDR2 is SVGAGI in the germline V gene. As DNA, the CDR3 is TGTGCCAGCAGTTACTCACGAGGGGATGGGACTGAAGCTTTCTTT. Translated, it gives CASSYSRGDGTEAFF.

This clonotype was observed a handful of times. The chain is built from TRBV7-9 and TRBJ1-4; D is unclear. The ends were cut back, 5 bases at V and 8 bases at J, with 9 bases in the middle. Germline values: CDR1 SEHNR, CDR2 FQNEAQ (reference sequence). The CDR3 has 12 amino acids. CDR3 sequence: CASSPIEEKLFF. The CDR3 region has the DNA TGTGCCAGCAGCCCGATAGAGGAAAAACTGTTTTTT.

The V call is TRBV15, the J call TRBJ2-7; 8 positions agree with TRBD2. This CDR3 has 15 residues. CDR1 LNHNV and CDR2 YYDKDF come from the germline V gene (reference sequence). Trimming at V came to 1 base and at J to 3 bases, leaving 5 bases not matched to a gene. The CDR3 protein is CATSRAPREGYEQYF. The CDR3 region has the DNA TGTGCCACCAGCAGAGCCCCCCGGGAGGGCTACGAGCAGTACTTC.

This clonotype has a handful of counts. The V and J genes are TRBV28 and TRBJ1-1, with D hard to call. V was clipped by 8 bases and J by 5 bases, with 15 bases between them. This CDR3 has 13 residues. In germline, CDR1 is MDHEN, CDR2 SYDVKM. CDR3 amino acids: CASARRSGTEAFF. The CDR3 DNA sequence: TGTGCCAGCGCTCGTAGGTCCGGGACTGAAGCTTTCTTT. Full variable domain (remainder filled in from reference TRBV28 and TRBJ1-1): DVKVTQSSRYLVKRTGEKVFLECVQDMDHENMFWYRQDPGLGLRLIYFSYDVKMKEKGDIPEGYSVSREKKERFSLILESASTNQTSMYLCASARRSGTEAFFGQGTRLTVV.

The chain employs TRBV6-4 and TRBJ2-7, with D maybe TRBD2 (5 bases). This CDR3 comprises 14 residues. Trimming stripped 6 bases from V and 1 base from J, with 13 bases between. CDR1 MRHNA and CDR2 SNTAGT come from the germline V gene. The CDR3 reads CASSVLAGSYEQYF. In DNA, the CDR3 is TGTGCCAGCAGCGTCCTAGCAGGATCCTACGAGCAGTACTTC.

The chain combines TRBV5-1 with TRBJ1-4; D might be TRBD1 (5 bases). Germline V CDR1 and CDR2: SGHRS, YFSETQ. This CDR3 contains 17 residues. Trimming removed 4 bases at V and 2 bases at J, with 18 bases between. CDR3 loop: CASSQNPLGGTNEKLFF. The CDR3, as DNA: TGCGCCAGCAGCCAAAATCCCCTCGGGGGGACTAATGAAAAACTGTTTTTT. Together with reference TRBV5-1 and TRBJ1-4, the CDR3 gives the full variable domain: KAGVTQTPRYLIKTRGQQVTLSCSPISGHRSVSWYQQTPGQGLQFLFEYFSETQRNKGNFPGRFSGRQFSNSRSEMNVSTLELGDSALYLCASSQNPLGGTNEKLFFGSGTQLSVL.

The sample holds a few counts of this clonotype. The J gene is TRBJ2-1, the V gene TRBV7-9; D is uncertain. V lost 2 bases, J lost 10 bases, and 6 bases lay in between. From germline, CDR1 is SEHNR and CDR2 FQNEAQ (reference sequence). The CDR3 is 11 amino acids. The CDR3 is CASSLSKEQFF. The CDR3 bases are TGTGCCAGCAGCTTAAGTAAGGAGCAGTTCTTC.

This clonotype was seen a few times. The chain has TRBV20-1 and TRBJ2-1, with no clear D. The CDR3 length is 12 residues. Germline-derived CDR1 and CDR2 are DFQATT and SNEGSKA (reference sequence). Between the trimmed V and J ends, which lost 6 bases and 6 bases, there was a span of 12 bases. The CDR3 sequence: CSASAGPNEQFF. The CDR3 DNA reads as TGCAGTGCCTCCGCCGGGCCCAATGAGCAGTTCTTC.

This clonotype was counted a few times. The chain links TRBV5-1 to TRBJ2-1, with TRBD2 identical over 7 bases. With V trimmed by 2 bases and J by 4 bases, 12 bases remained unmatched. Per the germline V gene, CDR1 is SGHRS and CDR2 is YFSETQ. CDR3 length equals 17 residues. The CDR3 bases are TGCGCCAGCAGCTTTGCTGGGGGGAGCGGGGCTTACAATGAGCAGTTCTTC. It codes for CASSFAGGSGAYNEQFF.

The rearrangement links TRBV20-1 to TRBJ2-3; 7 bases are shared with TRBD2. The CDR3 has 14 amino acids. V gave up 5 bases and J gave up 0 bases; unmatched junction bases: 5. Germline V gene lookup returns CDR1 DFQATT and CDR2 SNEGSKA (reference sequence). The CDR3 DNA follows: TGCAGTGCTCCCCTAGCGGAGAGCACAGATACGCAGTATTTT. Protein: CSAPLAESTDTQYF.

This chain links TRBV19 with TRBJ2-7; weak D call: TRBD1 (6 bases). Looked up from germline, CDR1 is LNHDA and CDR2 is SQIVND (reference sequence). Trimming took 1 base from V and 6 from J, leaving 13 bases between them. The CDR3 is made up of 14 amino acids. CDR3 nucleotides: TGTGCCAGTAGTATAGGGACAGCCGGCGGCGAGCAGTACTTC. Translation: CASSIGTAGGEQYF.

This clonotype showed up just a few times. J is TRBJ1-2 and V is TRBV28; D ambiguous. The germline V gene has CDR1 MDHEN and CDR2 SYDVKM. Trimming removed 4 bases at V and 5 bases at J, with 8 bases between. CDR3 length equals 12 residues. CDR3 residues: CASSSHSYGYTF. In DNA form, the CDR3 reads TGTGCCAGCAGTTCCCACAGTTATGGCTACACCTTC.

This clonotype was found a few times. CDR3 protein: CASSKGTSGTETQYF. Written as DNA, the CDR3 is TGTGCCAGCAGTAAAGGGACTAGCGGGACTGAGACCCAGTACTTC. The chain joins TRBV28 to TRBJ2-5, with TRBD2 matching 13 bases. Germline lookup yields CDR1 MDHEN and CDR2 SYDVKM. V dropped 5 bases and J dropped 5; count of bases not matched to a gene: 5. This CDR3 has 15 amino acids.